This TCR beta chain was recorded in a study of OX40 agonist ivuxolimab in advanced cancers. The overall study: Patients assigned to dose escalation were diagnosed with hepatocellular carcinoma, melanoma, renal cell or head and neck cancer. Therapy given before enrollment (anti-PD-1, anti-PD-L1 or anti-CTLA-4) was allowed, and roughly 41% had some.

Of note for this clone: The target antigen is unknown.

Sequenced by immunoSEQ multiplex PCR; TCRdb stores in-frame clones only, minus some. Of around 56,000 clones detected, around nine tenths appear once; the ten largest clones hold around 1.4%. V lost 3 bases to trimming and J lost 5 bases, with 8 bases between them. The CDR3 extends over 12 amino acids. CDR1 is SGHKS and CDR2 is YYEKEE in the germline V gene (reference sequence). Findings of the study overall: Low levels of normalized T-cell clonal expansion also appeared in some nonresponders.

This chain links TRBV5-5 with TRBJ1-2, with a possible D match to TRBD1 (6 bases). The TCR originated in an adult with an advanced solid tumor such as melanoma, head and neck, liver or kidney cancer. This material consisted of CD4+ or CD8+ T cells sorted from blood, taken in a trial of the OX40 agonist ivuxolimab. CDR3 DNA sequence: TGTGCCAGCAGCTACAGGGTGTATGGCTACACCTTC. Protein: CASSYRVYGYTF.